This T cell receptor (beta chain) was profiled in a study of OX40 agonist ivuxolimab in advanced cancers. As for the study in general: In this trial design, patients received ivuxolimab intravenously at 0.01 to 10 mg/kg every 2 weeks. Whole-study results and caveats: Clones of CD4+ and CD8+ blood T cells grew by week 6 at doses of 0.1 to 3.0 mg/kg. More expanded clones were found, on average, in CD8+ than in CD4+ T cells.

The CDR3 is 13 amino acids. Germline CDR1 SNHLY, CDR2 FYNNEI. The ends lost 6 bases at V and 7 bases at J; junction bases unmatched: 6. Patients with a history of autoimmune disease or on systemic immunosuppression were excluded. As regards this clone: What it recognizes is unknown.

The data were produced by immunoSEQ multiplex PCR, yet TCRdb's version contains in-frame clones alone and is incomplete. The sample has roughly 50,000 clones, roughly 80% seen once. The rearrangement joins TRBV2 to TRBJ2-7; 10 bases match TRBD1. This specimen was CD4+ or CD8+ T cells sorted from blood, taken in a trial of the OX40 agonist ivuxolimab. This clonotype was obtained from an adult with an advanced solid tumor such as melanoma, head and neck, liver or kidney cancer. The CDR3 spells CASRETGGVEQYF. DNA for the CDR3: TGTGCCAGCAGAGAGACAGGGGGCGTTGAGCAGTACTTC.